What follows are 28 T cell receptor beta chains derived from one specimen sequenced in a study of PD-L1 blockade in urothelial cancer. Measured with immunoSEQ multiplex PCR; TCRdb has only the in-frame clones, and not every one. The table has about 82,000 clones, around nine tenths seen once. The material was PBMCs, obtained around atezolizumab (anti-PD-L1) treatment. The receptors here all came from a man aged 55 to 70 with urothelial cancer.

V gene TRBV11-1 combines with J gene TRBJ2-7, with TRBD1 as a possible D gene (5 bases). In germline, CDR1 is SGHAT, CDR2 FQDESV (reference sequence). V was shortened by 0 bases and J by 2 bases, with 11 bases between the two germline ends. The CDR3 runs to 15 residues. For the CDR3, the DNA is TGTGCCAGCAGCTTAGCGCTGGGGCCGCCCTACGAGCAGTACTTC. As protein: CASSLALGPPYEQYF.

This chain connects TRBV6-1 to TRBJ1-2; tentative D call: TRBD1 (6 bases). Germline CDR1 and CDR2: MNHNS and SASEGT. V lost 6 bases and J 2 bases, leaving 13 bases between the germline ends. The CDR3 is 14 amino acids. The CDR3 region is CASRPGHQNYGYTF. DNA of the CDR3: TGTGCCAGCAGACCGGGACACCAAAACTATGGCTACACCTTC.

The rearrangement joins TRBV7-2 to TRBJ1-5, with D perhaps TRBD1 (5 bases). From germline, CDR1 is SGHTA and CDR2 FQGNSA. This CDR3 comprises 18 residues. Trimming removed 0 bases from V and 6 bases from J, with 21 bases in between. The CDR3 sequence: CASSLATYLGRGGQPQHF. The CDR3 DNA reads as TGTGCCAGCAGCTTAGCGACTTACCTTGGGAGGGGAGGTCAGCCCCAGCATTTT.

This chain joins TRBV30 and TRBJ2-4; D remains ambiguous. From germline, CDR1 is GTSNPN and CDR2 SVGIG (reference sequence). Trimming pared 0 bases from V and 0 bases from J, leaving 15 bases between. This CDR3 spans 17 amino acids. CDR3 nucleotide sequence: TGTGCCTGGAGTGTTGGGCAGTCCTGGCTAGCCAAAAACATTCAGTACTTC. This codes for CAWSVGQSWLAKNIQYF.

The chain is built from TRBV28 and TRBJ1-5; perhaps TRBD1 as D (6 bases). V was shortened by 2 bases and J by 4 bases, with 24 bases between the two germline ends. Looked up from germline, CDR1 is MDHEN and CDR2 is SYDVKM. This CDR3 has 19 amino acids. CDR3 DNA: TGTGCCAGCAGTTTAAAGCGGCGGGGGGGCGACCACCCGAATCAGCCCCAGCATTTT. It yields the protein CASSLKRRGGDHPNQPQHF.

This chain joins TRBV7-2 and TRBJ2-2; 9 positions match TRBD1. The CDR3 length is 15 residues. V lost 4 bases, J lost 7 bases, and 7 bases stayed unmatched. Germline V CDR1 and CDR2: SGHTA, FQGNSA. The CDR3 region has the DNA TGTGCCAGCAGCTCAACAGGGGGCAGGGACGGGGAGCTGTTTTTT. It codes for CASSSTGGRDGELFF.

The chain recombines TRBV9 with TRBJ2-3; TRBD2 might be the D (6 bases). The germline V gene has CDR1 SGDLS and CDR2 YYNGEE. The CDR3 runs to 13 residues. Trimming left V 2 bases short and J 3 bases short, with 7 bases between. This CDR3 is CASSVLATDTQYF. The CDR3, as DNA: TGTGCCAGCAGCGTTCTAGCGACAGATACGCAGTATTTT.

V usage is TRBV6-5 and J usage is TRBJ1-6; D unresolved. There are 14 residues in the CDR3. CDR1 is MNHEY, CDR2 SVGAGI, per germline. Trimming stripped 6 bases from V and 13 bases from J, with 19 bases between. Here the CDR3 DNA reads TGTGCCAGCAGCCCTGAGGGTGCTTGGGTGCCCCTCCACTTT. This sequence encodes CASSPEGAWVPLHF.

In this sample, this clone turned up once. The chain couples TRBV28 to TRBJ1-5; TRBD1 aligns across 10 bases. Germline trimming cut 10 bases from V and 3 bases from J; bases unmatched to any gene: 12. This CDR3 is built from 16 residues. From germline, CDR1 is MDHEN and CDR2 SYDVKM. Here the CDR3 reads CATNPVTGGFNQPQHF. The CDR3 DNA is TGTGCCACCAATCCCGTGACAGGGGGCTTCAATCAGCCCCAGCATTTT.

The V gene is TRBV7-2, the J gene TRBJ1-2; TRBD1 aligns across 9 bases. Germline CDR1 is SGHTA and CDR2 is FQGNSA. After removal of 0 bases from V and 4 bases from J, the junction contained 6 bases not matched to a gene. The CDR3 loop spans 16 amino acids. CDR3 bases: TGTGCCAGCAGCTTAGCGGCACAGGGGGCCACCTATGGCTACACCTTC. It specifies CASSLAAQGATYGYTF.

A single count supports this clone. The chain carries TRBV7-9 and TRBJ2-7, with D maybe TRBD2 (5 bases). From germline, CDR1 is SEHNR and CDR2 FQNEAQ (reference sequence). The V and J ends lost 2 bases and 0 bases respectively, with 8 bases between them. This CDR3 spans 14 amino acids. Here the CDR3 reads CASSLSGNSYEQYF. In DNA form, the CDR3 reads TGTGCCAGCAGCTTATCGGGGAACTCCTACGAGCAGTACTTC.

V and J are TRBV7-2 and TRBJ1-2; 7 nucleotides line up with TRBD1. V was pared by 4 bases and J by 8 bases, with 13 bases of the junction left unmatched. Germline lookup yields CDR1 SGHTA and CDR2 FQGNSA. The length of the CDR3 is 15 residues. CDR3 sequence: CASSSYRGQLGGYTF. CDR3 DNA: TGTGCCAGCAGCTCCTACAGGGGCCAGTTGGGGGGCTACACCTTC.

This chain links TRBV2 with TRBJ2-2; weak D call: TRBD1 (6 bases). Germline CDR1 is SNHLY and CDR2 is FYNNEI. V was pared by 5 bases and J by 7 bases, with 11 bases between. The CDR3 is 13 residues long. The CDR3 DNA is TGTGCCAGCAGTCTACAGGGCGACGGGGAGCTGTTTTTT. This translates into CASSLQGDGELFF.

The chain has TRBV30 and TRBJ1-4; 9 bases match TRBD1. Losses at the gene ends were 1 base for V and 6 bases for J; bases not matched to a gene: 3. Germline CDR1 is GTSNPN and CDR2 is SVGIG (reference sequence). The CDR3 is 14 residues long. The CDR3 nucleotides are TGTGCCTGGAGTGCGGGACAGGGAGATGAAAAACTGTTTTTT. Its translation is CAWSAGQGDEKLFF.

The V gene is TRBV5-6, the J gene TRBJ2-2; 8 bases align to TRBD1. Germline-derived CDR1 and CDR2 are SGHDT and YYEEEE. This CDR3 has 14 residues. Losses at the gene ends were 4 bases for V and 4 bases for J; bases not matched to a gene: 3. CDR3 nucleotides: TGTGCCAGCAGCCCGGACAGGGCCACCGGGGAGCTGTTTTTT. Its translation is CASSPDRATGELFF.

The V call is TRBV18, the J call TRBJ1-1; D gene unclear. V lost 0 bases to trimming and J lost 5 bases, with 10 bases between them. The CDR3 has 14 amino acids. Germline V CDR1 and CDR2: KGHSH, LQKENI. The CDR3 DNA sequence: TGTGCCAGCTCACCACCAGGCGGGAGTACTGAAGCTTTCTTT. It is translated as CASSPPGGSTEAFF.

The genes are TRBV7-9 and TRBJ1-6; weak D call: TRBD1 (5 bases). The CDR3 is 12 residues long. CDR1 and CDR2 (germline): SEHNR, FQNEAQ (reference sequence). V dropped 4 bases and J dropped 10 bases, with 8 bases sitting between them. Here the CDR3 reads CASSSPGSPLHF. CDR3 nucleotides: TGTGCCAGCAGCTCGCCAGGGTCACCCCTCCACTTT.

The CDR3 region is CASSPRTSQETQYF. The CDR3 region has the DNA TGTGCCAGCTCACCCCGGACTAGCCAAGAGACCCAGTACTTC. The chain links TRBV18 to TRBJ2-5; 7 nucleotides line up with TRBD2. Losses at the gene ends were 3 bases for V and 1 base for J; bases not matched to a gene: 2. Germline V gene sequence: CDR1 KGHSH, CDR2 LQKENI. The CDR3 contains 14 residues.

This rearrangement joins TRBV2 to TRBJ2-7; possibly TRBD2 for D (5 bases). V was shortened by 2 bases and J by 4 bases, with 9 bases between the two germline ends. Per germline, CDR1 SNHLY and CDR2 FYNNEI. The CDR3 is made up of 13 amino acids. The CDR3 nucleotides are TGTGCCAGCAGTGAATCGGGAAGTTACGAGCAGTACTTC. Residues: CASSESGSYEQYF.

The CDR3 DNA reads TGTGCAAGTCGCTTAGAGTACGGTCCGGGACAGGGCACTGAAGCTTTCTTT. Its protein is CASRLEYGPGQGTEAFF. The genes are TRBV12-2 and TRBJ1-1; TRBD1, the D gene given by the table, was not confirmed from the DNA. TRBV12-2 is assigned pseudogene status. The CDR3 has 17 residues.

V gene TRBV5-4 combines with J gene TRBJ2-5, with TRBD1 matching over 8 bases. Germline CDR1 and CDR2: SGHNT and YYREEE (reference sequence). V trimming: 4 bases; J trimming: 1 base; junction bases outside the gene matches: 3. This CDR3 comprises 14 residues. The CDR3 protein is CASSPGQAQETQYF. In DNA, the CDR3 is TGTGCCAGCAGCCCGGGACAGGCCCAAGAGACCCAGTACTTC.

The rearrangement joins TRBV20-1 to TRBJ2-7; maybe TRBD2 (5 bases). V lost 3 bases and J 7 bases, leaving 10 bases between the germline ends. Germline-derived CDR1 and CDR2 are DFQATT and SNEGSKA (reference sequence). The CDR3 covers 11 residues. The CDR3 DNA sequence: TGCAGTGCTAGGACGAGGGAAGAGCAGTACTTC. It specifies CSARTREEQYF.

The chain recombines TRBV9 with TRBJ2-1; D ambiguous. The CDR3 is 16 residues long. V dropped 1 base and J dropped 0 bases, with 11 bases sitting between them. Germline V gene lookup returns CDR1 SGDLS and CDR2 YYNGEE. The CDR3 nucleotides are TGTGCCAGCAGCGTATTTCACAGCAGCTCCTACAATGAGCAGTTCTTC. Translation: CASSVFHSSSYNEQFF.

This clone was detected only a few times. The V and J genes are TRBV2 and TRBJ1-5, with 7 bases that match TRBD1. CDR1 is SNHLY and CDR2 is FYNNEI in the germline V gene. Trimming cost V 7 bases and J 8 bases; bases outside gene matches: 5. This CDR3 is 12 amino acids long. CDR3 bases: TGTGCCAGCAAGGGGGCTGTAGAGCCCCAGCATTTT. Amino acids: CASKGAVEPQHF.

V usage is TRBV7-8 and J usage is TRBJ2-7; 12 bases map to TRBD2. The CDR3 is 16 residues long. Germline values: CDR1 SGHVS, CDR2 FQNEAQ. The ends lost 5 bases at V and 7 bases at J; junction bases unmatched: 12. Here the CDR3 reads CASSLRLAGAPEEQYF. In nucleotides, the CDR3 is TGTGCCAGCAGCCTCCGACTAGCGGGAGCCCCCGAGGAGCAGTACTTC.

The rearrangement links TRBV7-8 to TRBJ1-6; 10 bases are shared with TRBD1. Trimming cost V 1 base and J 7 bases; bases outside gene matches: 1. This CDR3 is built from 15 residues. Germline-derived CDR1 and CDR2 are SGHVS and FQNEAQ. The CDR3 is CASSLGDRGNSPLHF. Here the CDR3 DNA reads TGTGCCAGCAGCTTAGGGGACAGGGGAAATTCACCCCTCCACTTT.

The chain has TRBV7-9 and TRBJ1-1, with unresolved D. V was trimmed by 8 bases and J by 0 bases, leaving 7 bases between them. Germline V gene data show CDR1 as SEHNR and CDR2 as FQNEAQ (reference sequence). This CDR3 region has 12 residues. CDR3 sequence reads: CASQQLNTEAFF. In DNA form, the CDR3 reads TGTGCCAGCCAACAGTTGAACACTGAAGCTTTCTTT.

The chain uses TRBV11-2 and TRBJ2-5; D unclear. Germline V CDR1 and CDR2: SGHAT, FQNNGV. The CDR3 sequence is 13 residues long. Trimming left V 6 bases short and J 4 bases short, with 12 bases between. The CDR3 reads CASRAPGTETQYF. The CDR3 DNA sequence: TGTGCCAGCAGGGCGCCAGGAACAGAGACCCAGTACTTC.